The 14 T cell receptor delta chains below all came from one sample that was sequenced in a study of γδ T cells in repeated Plasmodium falciparum infection. Bulk repertoires came from Vgamma9/Vdelta2+ or Vdelta2-negative gammadelta T cells flow-sorted from PBMC. TCRdb re-called the multiplex PCR reads using CATT. The repertoire holds around 50,000 delta-chain clones, with about 1.5% as singletons. The specimen was gamma-delta T cells from blood. These receptors came from a pool of human donors (malaria-infected and uninfected, not separated).

This clone was observed a handful of times. TCRdb's protein, taken from a much larger clone, differs from this DNA's translation at residue 11, likely owing to a read error; the protein displayed comes from the DNA. The rearrangement links TRDV2 to TRDJ1; 11 positions agree with TRDD3. In the absence of a J gene in TCRdb, the DNA was matched to germline to assign it here. This CDR3 spans 17 amino acids. Germline CDR1 is GEAIGNYY and CDR2 is EKD. Trimming cost V 6 bases and J 2 bases; bases outside gene matches: 13. The CDR3 here is CACFLLGDRGRTDKLIF. For the CDR3, the DNA is TGTGCCTGTTTTCTACTGGGGGATAGAGGAAGGACCGATAAACTCATCTTT.

As regards this clone: Compared with germline, one end of the junction differs, possibly owing to a read error. The chain carries TRDV1 and TRDJ1, with D possibly called TRDD2 or TRDD3 (9 bases each). The J gene, absent from TCRdb, was called here by matching the DNA to germline. The CDR3 contains 19 residues. Looked up from germline, CDR1 is TSWWSYY and CDR2 is QGS. The CDR3 sequence: CASFLQVLGDFGYTDKLIF. For the CDR3, the DNA is TGCGCTTCCTTCCTACAGGTACTGGGGGACTTCGGGTACACCGATAAACTCATCTTT.

In its sample, this clone was seen a few times. TCRdb's listed protein matches a much larger clone and diverges from this DNA's translation at residue 7, likely through a read error; the protein shown comes from the DNA. CDR3 sequence (DNA): TGTGCTCTTGGGGACAAGGCAGCATCCCCTCGTACTGGGGGAAACACCGATAAACTCATCTTT. Its protein is CALGDKAASPRTGGNTDKLIF. This chain uses TRDV1 with TRDJ1; 9 bases map to TRDD3. In the absence of a J gene in TCRdb, the DNA was matched to germline to assign it here. This CDR3 comprises 21 residues. V shed 3 bases, J shed 0 bases, and the junction held 20 bases outside the gene matches. CDR1 is TSWWSYY, CDR2 QGS, per germline.

As concerns this clone: A far larger clone is a single base away, which makes a read error likely. Additional DNA sequences in this sample encode the identical CDR3. The chain combines TRDV1 with TRDJ2, with TRDD3 matching over 10 bases. The CDR3 runs to 18 residues. Germline V CDR1 and CDR2: TSWWSYY, QGS. The V and J ends lost 4 bases and 6 bases, in that order; junction bases with no gene match: 14. The CDR3 coding sequence is TGTGCTCTTGGGGCGCTTCCTCCTCCCTGGGGGATAGCAGCACAACTCTTCTTT. It specifies CALGALPPPWGIAAQLFF.

The V gene is TRDV1, the J gene TRDJ3; 10 bases align to TRDD3. In the absence of a J gene in TCRdb, the DNA was matched to germline to assign it here. This CDR3 is 24 amino acids long. The V and J ends lost 2 bases and 0 bases, in that order; junction bases with no gene match: 19. Per the germline V gene, CDR1 is TSWWSYY and CDR2 is QGS. CDR3 loop: CALGEVKLSYGLGDSSWDTRQMFF. The CDR3 DNA sequence: TGTGCTCTTGGGGAAGTAAAGTTGTCCTACGGGCTGGGGGATAGCTCCTGGGACACCCGACAGATGTTTTTC.

A note on this clone: TCRdb has a much larger clone's protein, which differs at residue 14 from the translation of this DNA, likely because of a read error; what is shown is the protein translated from the DNA. J is TRDJ1 and V is TRDV1; D gene ambiguous. Here the J gene came from matching the DNA to germline, since TCRdb omits it. The CDR3 runs to 17 residues. Germline CDR1 and CDR2: TSWWSYY and QGS. CDR3 DNA: TGTGCTCTTGGGGAGAGGCACCCCGTCTCTTACACCGATGAACTCATCTTT. Its translation is CALGERHPVSYTDELIF.

This sequence joins TRDV2 and TRDJ1; TRDD3 agrees at 9 bases. TCRdb gives no J gene; it was assigned here by matching the DNA to germline. This CDR3 region has 24 residues. The V segment lost 0 bases and the J segment 4 bases; nucleotides outside the gene matches: 32. CDR1 is GEAIGNYY and CDR2 is EKD in the germline V gene. The CDR3 region is CACDTGFGHTADVVKGDTSDKLIF. The CDR3 nucleotides are TGTGCCTGTGACACCGGATTTGGACATACTGCGGATGTGGTAAAGGGGGATACAAGCGATAAACTCATCTTT.

This clone came up a few times. The protein held in TCRdb is that of a much larger clone and does not match this DNA's translation at residue 3, likely because of a read error; the protein shown is translated from the DNA. This sequence joins TRDV2 and TRDJ1; TRDD3 aligns across 9 bases. Unmatched junction bases numbered 13, after V lost 9 bases and J lost 0 bases. The germline gives CDR1 GEAIGNYY, CDR2 EKD. This CDR3 has 16 amino acids. Here the CDR3 reads CAHLSTGDTYTDKLIF. The CDR3 coding sequence is TGTGCCCACTTATCCACCGGGGATACGTACACCGATAAACTCATCTTT.

The sample holds many counts of this clone. The TCRdb protein, from a much larger clone, departs from this DNA's translation at residue 12, likely by read error; the protein shown derives from the DNA. The chain carries TRDV1 and TRDJ1, with a weak D call TRDD2 (5 bases). CDR3 size: 18 residues. CDR1 is TSWWSYY, CDR2 QGS, per germline. V was cut by 3 bases and J by 2 bases, with 22 bases left in between. In DNA form, the CDR3 reads TGTGCTCTTGGGGAGCTTAGGTCCCCTACTCCGAGTACCGATAAACTCATCTTT. It encodes CALGELRSPTPSTDKLIF.

Turning to this clone: A far larger clone is just one base off, so this is likely a read error. The sample carries other DNA sequences with the same CDR3. V and J are TRDV1 and TRDJ1; 10 bases align to TRDD3. The J gene was not available in TCRdb and was assigned here by matching the DNA to germline segments. Trimming at V came to 5 bases and at J to 3 bases, leaving 18 bases not matched to a gene. Germline-derived CDR1 and CDR2 are TSWWSYY and QGS. The CDR3 consists of 19 residues. Here the CDR3 reads CALGYNLRRGIRVSDKLIF. For the CDR3, the DNA is TGTGCTCTTGGGTACAATCTACGGCGGGGGATACGCGTTTCCGATAAACTCATCTTT.

As to this clone: TCRdb's entry gives the protein of a much larger clone, which mismatches this DNA's translation at residue 12, likely from a read error; the protein reported here is translated from the DNA. The chain carries TRDV1 and TRDJ1; D perhaps matches TRDD3 (6 bases). Germline matching of the DNA provided the J gene here, since TCRdb leaves it blank. The CDR3 has 19 amino acids. V gave up 6 bases and J gave up 2 bases, with 28 bases separating them. In germline, CDR1 is TSWWSYY, CDR2 QGS. CDR3 DNA sequence: TGTGCTCTTGGAGCCGGAGGAATCCCGTGGATACCCCGAACCGATAAACTCATCTTT. Translated, it gives CALGAGGIPWIPRTDKLIF.

To note about this clone: TCRdb attributes to this sequence the protein of a much larger clone, which differs from the DNA translation at residue 16; a read error is likely, and the protein displayed is translated from the DNA. V usage is TRDV1 and J usage is TRDJ1; a possible D gene is TRDD2 (5 bases). This CDR3 is built from 19 residues. Between the trimmed V and J ends, which lost 0 bases and 9 bases, there was a span of 29 bases. Germline assignment: CDR1 TSWWSYY and CDR2 QGS. CDR3 DNA: TGTGCTCTTGGGGAACTTCCTCCCTCCCTCATGCTTCCCGAGAGGGAACTCATCTTT. Translation gives CALGELPPSLMLPERELIF.

This clone was counted only a few times. The chain combines TRDV1 with TRDJ1; 8 bases map to TRDD2. The J gene is not listed in TCRdb, so it was assigned here from a DNA match to germline. Per germline, CDR1 TSWWSYY and CDR2 QGS. The CDR3 consists of 21 residues. Losses at the gene ends were 3 bases for V and 1 base for J; bases not matched to a gene: 22. This CDR3 is CALGDQGFLRTRGWSTDKLIF. CDR3 coding DNA: TGTGCTCTTGGGGATCAAGGCTTCCTACGTACTAGGGGATGGTCCACCGATAAACTCATCTTT.

Worth noting for this clone: It differs at one base from a far larger clone, so likely a read error. The sample has other DNA sequences that encode this CDR3 too. J is TRDJ1 and V is TRDV2; 12 bases align to TRDD3. The J gene is not listed in TCRdb, so it was assigned here from a DNA match to germline. The CDR3 loop spans 15 amino acids. The trim removed 1 base at V and 8 bases at J, leaving 7 bases unmatched. CDR1 is GEAIGNYY, CDR2 EKD, per germline. CDR3 sequence: CACDTLLGDTQKLIF. DNA of the CDR3: TGTGCCTGTGACACTTTACTGGGGGATACACAAAAACTCATCTTT.